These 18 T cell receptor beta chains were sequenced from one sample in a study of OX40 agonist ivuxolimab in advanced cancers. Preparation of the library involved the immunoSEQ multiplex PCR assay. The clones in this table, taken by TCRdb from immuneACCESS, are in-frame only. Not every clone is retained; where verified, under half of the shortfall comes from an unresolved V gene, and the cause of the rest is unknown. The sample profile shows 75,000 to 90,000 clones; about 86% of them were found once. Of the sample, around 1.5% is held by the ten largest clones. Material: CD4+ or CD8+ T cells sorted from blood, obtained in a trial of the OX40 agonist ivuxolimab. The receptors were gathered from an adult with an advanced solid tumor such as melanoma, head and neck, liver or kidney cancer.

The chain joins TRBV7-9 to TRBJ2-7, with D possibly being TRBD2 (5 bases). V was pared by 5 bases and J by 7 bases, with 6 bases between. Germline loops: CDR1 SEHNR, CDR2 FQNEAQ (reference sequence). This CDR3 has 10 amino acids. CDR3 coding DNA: TGTGCCAGCAGCCCGGGGGAGCAGTACTTC. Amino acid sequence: CASSPGEQYF. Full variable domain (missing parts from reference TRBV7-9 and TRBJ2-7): DTGVSQNPRHKITKRGQNVTFRCDPISEHNRLYWYRQTLGQGPEFLTYFQNEAQLEKSRLLSDRFSAERPKGSFSTLEIQRTEQGDSAMYLCASSPGEQYFGPGTRLTVT.

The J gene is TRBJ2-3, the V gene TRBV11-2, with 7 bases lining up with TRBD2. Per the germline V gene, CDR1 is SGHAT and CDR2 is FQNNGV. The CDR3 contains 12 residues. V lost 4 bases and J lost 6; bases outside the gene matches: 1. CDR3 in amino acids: CASSWGGDTQYF. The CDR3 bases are TGTGCCAGCAGCTGGGGGGGGGATACGCAGTATTTT.

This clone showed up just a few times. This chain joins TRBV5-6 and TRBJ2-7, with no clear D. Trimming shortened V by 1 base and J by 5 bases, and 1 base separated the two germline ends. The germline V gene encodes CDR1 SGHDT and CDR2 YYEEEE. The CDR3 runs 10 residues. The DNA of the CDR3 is TGTGCCAGCAGCTTGCACGAGCAGTACTTC. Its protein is CASSLHEQYF. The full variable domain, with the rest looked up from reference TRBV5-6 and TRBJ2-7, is DAGVTQSPTHLIKTRGQQVTLRCSPKSGHDTVSWYQQALGQGPQFIFQYYEEEERQRGNFPDRFSGHQFPNYSSELNVNALLLGDSALYLCASSLHEQYFGPGTRLTVT.

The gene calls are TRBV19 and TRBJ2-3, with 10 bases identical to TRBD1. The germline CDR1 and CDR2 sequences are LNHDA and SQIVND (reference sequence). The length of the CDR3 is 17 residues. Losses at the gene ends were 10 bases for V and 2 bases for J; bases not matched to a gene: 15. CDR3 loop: CATSGTGALSPTDTQYF. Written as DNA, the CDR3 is TGTGCCACCTCCGGGACAGGGGCCTTATCTCCCACAGATACGCAGTATTTT.

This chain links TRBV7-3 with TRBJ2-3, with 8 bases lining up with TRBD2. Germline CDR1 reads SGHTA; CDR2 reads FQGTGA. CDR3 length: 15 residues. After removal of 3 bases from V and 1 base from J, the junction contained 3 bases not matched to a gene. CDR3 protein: CASSFPAGGTDTQYF. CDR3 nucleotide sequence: TGTGCCAGCAGCTTTCCAGCGGGGGGCACAGATACGCAGTATTTT.

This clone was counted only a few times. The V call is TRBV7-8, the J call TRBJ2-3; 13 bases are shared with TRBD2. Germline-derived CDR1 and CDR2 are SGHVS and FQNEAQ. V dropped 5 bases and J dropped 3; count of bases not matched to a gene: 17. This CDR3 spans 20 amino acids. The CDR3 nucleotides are TGTGCCAGCAGCCAAACGGGACTAGCGGGATCTAGAGTGAGGACAGATACGCAGTATTTT. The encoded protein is CASSQTGLAGSRVRTDTQYF.

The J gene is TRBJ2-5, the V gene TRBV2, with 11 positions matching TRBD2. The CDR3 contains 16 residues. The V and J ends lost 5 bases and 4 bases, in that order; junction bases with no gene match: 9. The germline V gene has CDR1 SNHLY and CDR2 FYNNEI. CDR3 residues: CASSPAIAGGGETQYF. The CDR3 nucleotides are TGTGCCAGCAGTCCGGCGATAGCGGGAGGGGGAGAGACCCAGTACTTC.

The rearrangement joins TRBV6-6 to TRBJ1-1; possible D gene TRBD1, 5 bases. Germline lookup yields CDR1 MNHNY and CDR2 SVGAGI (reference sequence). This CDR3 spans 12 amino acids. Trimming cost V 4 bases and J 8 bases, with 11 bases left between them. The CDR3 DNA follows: TGTGCCAGCAGTTTAGACAGCCTCGAAGCTTTCTTT. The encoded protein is CASSLDSLEAFF.

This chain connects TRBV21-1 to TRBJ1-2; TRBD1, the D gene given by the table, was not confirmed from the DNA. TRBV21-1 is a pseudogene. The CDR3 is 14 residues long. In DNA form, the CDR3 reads TGTGCCAGCAGCAGGCAGGTGACGAACTATGGCTACACCTTC. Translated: CASSRQVTNYGYTF.

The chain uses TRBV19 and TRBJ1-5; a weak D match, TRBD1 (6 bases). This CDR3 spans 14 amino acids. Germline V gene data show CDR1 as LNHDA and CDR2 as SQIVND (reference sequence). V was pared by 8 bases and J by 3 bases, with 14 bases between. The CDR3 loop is CASDETGHNQPQHF. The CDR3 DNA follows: TGTGCCAGTGACGAGACAGGTCACAATCAGCCCCAGCATTTT.

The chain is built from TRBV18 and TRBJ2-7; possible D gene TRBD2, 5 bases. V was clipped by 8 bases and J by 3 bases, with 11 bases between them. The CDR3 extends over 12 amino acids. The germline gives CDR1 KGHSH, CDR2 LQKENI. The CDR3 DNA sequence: TGTGCCAGCCGCGCGGGTAACTACGAGCAGTACTTC. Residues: CASRAGNYEQYF.

The CDR3 protein is CASSPGLTGLPGANVLTF. CDR3 DNA: TGCGCCAGCAGCCCCGGTCTGACAGGGCTGCCTGGGGCCAACGTCCTGACTTTC. The chain combines TRBV5-1 with TRBJ2-6; 7 bases are shared with TRBD1. The junction had 12 bases not matched to a gene; V was cut back by 4 bases and J by 2 bases. The CDR3 loop spans 18 amino acids. From germline, CDR1 is SGHRS and CDR2 YFSETQ.

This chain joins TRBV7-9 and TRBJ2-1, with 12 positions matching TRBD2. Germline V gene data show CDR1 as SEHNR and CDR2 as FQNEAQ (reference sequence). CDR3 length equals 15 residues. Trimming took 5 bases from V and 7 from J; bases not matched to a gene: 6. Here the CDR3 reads CASSPSGGATNEQFF. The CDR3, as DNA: TGTGCCAGCAGCCCTAGCGGGGGGGCCACGAATGAGCAGTTCTTC.

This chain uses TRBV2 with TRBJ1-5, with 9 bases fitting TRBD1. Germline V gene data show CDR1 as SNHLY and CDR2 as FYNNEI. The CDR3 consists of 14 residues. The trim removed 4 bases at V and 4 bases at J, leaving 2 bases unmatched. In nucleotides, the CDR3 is TGTGCCAGCAGTGGGGGACAGGGAAATCAGCCCCAGCATTTT. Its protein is CASSGGQGNQPQHF.

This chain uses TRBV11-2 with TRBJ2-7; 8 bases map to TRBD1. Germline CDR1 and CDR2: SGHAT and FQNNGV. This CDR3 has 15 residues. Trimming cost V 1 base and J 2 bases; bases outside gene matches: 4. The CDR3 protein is CASSLAPTGAYEQYF. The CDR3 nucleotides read TGTGCCAGCAGCTTAGCCCCGACAGGGGCCTACGAGCAGTACTTC. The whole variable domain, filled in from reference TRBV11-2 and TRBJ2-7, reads EAGVAQSPRYKIIEKRQSVAFWCNPISGHATLYWYQQILGQGPKLLIQFQNNGVVDDSQLPKDRFSAERLKGVDSTLKIQPAKLEDSAVYLCASSLAPTGAYEQYFGPGTRLTVT.

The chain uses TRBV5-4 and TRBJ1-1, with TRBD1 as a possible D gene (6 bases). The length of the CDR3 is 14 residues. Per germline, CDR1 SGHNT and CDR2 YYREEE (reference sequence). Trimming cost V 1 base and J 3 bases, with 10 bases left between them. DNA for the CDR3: TGTGCCAGCAGCTTGCCAGGGGTGGACACTGAAGCTTTCTTT. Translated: CASSLPGVDTEAFF.

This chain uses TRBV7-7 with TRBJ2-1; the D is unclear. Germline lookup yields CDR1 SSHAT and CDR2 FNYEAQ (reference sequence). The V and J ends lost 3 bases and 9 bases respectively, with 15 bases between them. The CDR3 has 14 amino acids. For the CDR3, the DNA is TGTGCCAGCAGCTTGGCCCATAGGGTTAGTGAGCAGTTCTTC. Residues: CASSLAHRVSEQFF.

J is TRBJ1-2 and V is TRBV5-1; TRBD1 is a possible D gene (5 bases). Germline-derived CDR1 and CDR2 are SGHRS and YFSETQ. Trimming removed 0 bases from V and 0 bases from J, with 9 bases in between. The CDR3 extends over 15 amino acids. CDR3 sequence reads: CASSLVGDANYGYTF. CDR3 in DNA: TGCGCCAGCAGCTTGGTAGGGGACGCTAACTATGGCTACACCTTC.